This TCR beta chain was observed in a study of quantifying T cell responses using KT2 cells. Study as a whole: TCR alpha and beta constant-region primers primed reverse transcription of RNA.

Unfractionated PBMC were spiked with known numbers of KT2 clone cells. A range of KT2-to-PBMC ratios was made using fixed PBMC numbers. Findings of the study overall: Very high KT2 spike-in numbers caused saturation in KT2 sequence detection.

The V gene lost 5 bases and the J gene lost 8 bases, with 12 bases spanning the gap. CDR1 is SEHNR, CDR2 FQNEAQ, per germline (reference sequence). CDR3 length: 12 amino acids. A single-stranded UMI oligo with SP2 sequence was ligated to cDNA 3' ends. First-round PCR used 3 to 4 cycles and beta primers RC1.1 and RC1.2 covering TRBC1 and TRBC2. In TCRdb, the UMI-ligation and nested PCR reads were re-called with MiXCR into one record per CDR3 protein. The repertoire consists of roughly 38,000 distinct CDR3 sequences, with approximately 15% occurring once and the leading ten covering roughly 40%. A few counts support this clonotype. Its antigen is currently unknown.

V is TRBV7-9 and J is TRBJ1-1; D is unresolved. The sequencing input was PBMCs spiked with cells of the T cell clone KT2. This sequence was found in a human donor. As DNA, the CDR3 is TGTGCCAGCAGCCCCCGGGGATGGGAAGCTTTCTTT. Amino acids: CASSPRGWEAFF.